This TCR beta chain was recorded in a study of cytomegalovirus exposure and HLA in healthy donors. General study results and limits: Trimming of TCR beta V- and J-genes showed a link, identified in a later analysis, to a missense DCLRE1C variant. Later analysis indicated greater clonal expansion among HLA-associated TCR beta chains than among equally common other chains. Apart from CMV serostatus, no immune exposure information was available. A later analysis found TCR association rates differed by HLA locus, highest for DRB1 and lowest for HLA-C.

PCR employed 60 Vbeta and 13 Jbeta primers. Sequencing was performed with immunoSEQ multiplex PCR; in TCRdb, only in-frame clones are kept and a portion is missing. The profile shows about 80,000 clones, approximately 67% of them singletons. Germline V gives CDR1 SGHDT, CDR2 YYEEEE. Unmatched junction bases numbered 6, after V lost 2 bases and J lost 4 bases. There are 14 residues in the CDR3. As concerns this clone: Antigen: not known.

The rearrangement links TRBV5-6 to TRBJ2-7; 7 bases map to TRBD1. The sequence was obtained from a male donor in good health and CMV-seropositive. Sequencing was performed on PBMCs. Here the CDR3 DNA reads TGTGCCAGCAGCTTAACAGGGGTTCGGTACGAGCAGTACTTC. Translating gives CASSLTGVRYEQYF.